These 2 T cell receptor beta chains were sequenced from one sample in a study of blood T cell repertoires in COVID-19. Assay: immunoSEQ multiplex PCR; the TCRdb copy retains only in-frame clones and omits some. Of 50,000 to 75,000 clones detected, roughly nine tenths appear once; the ten largest clones hold roughly 1.5%. Sequencing was performed on peripheral blood. These receptor sequences come from a man in his 60s with acute or convalescent COVID-19.

The CDR3 DNA reads as TGTGCCAGCAGCCAAACAGGGGGAGGTGGAAACACCATATATTTT. Its translation: CASSQTGGGGNTIYF. This chain uses TRBV3-1 (or the pseudogene TRBV3-2) with TRBJ1-3, with 8 bases that match TRBD1. CDR3 length equals 15 residues. Germline V lookup: CDR1 LGHDT, CDR2 YNNKEL (reference sequence). Trimming removed 2 bases from V and 3 bases from J; junction bases left unmatched: 3.

The V and J genes are TRBV19 and TRBJ1-1; TRBD1 aligns across 7 bases. This CDR3 comprises 15 residues. In germline, CDR1 is LNHDA, CDR2 SQIVND (reference sequence). V was pared by 3 bases and J by 5 bases, with 9 bases of the junction left unmatched. Here the CDR3 reads CASSIVAGGRTEAFF. The DNA of the CDR3 is TGTGCCAGTAGTATCGTAGCAGGGGGAAGAACTGAAGCTTTCTTT.